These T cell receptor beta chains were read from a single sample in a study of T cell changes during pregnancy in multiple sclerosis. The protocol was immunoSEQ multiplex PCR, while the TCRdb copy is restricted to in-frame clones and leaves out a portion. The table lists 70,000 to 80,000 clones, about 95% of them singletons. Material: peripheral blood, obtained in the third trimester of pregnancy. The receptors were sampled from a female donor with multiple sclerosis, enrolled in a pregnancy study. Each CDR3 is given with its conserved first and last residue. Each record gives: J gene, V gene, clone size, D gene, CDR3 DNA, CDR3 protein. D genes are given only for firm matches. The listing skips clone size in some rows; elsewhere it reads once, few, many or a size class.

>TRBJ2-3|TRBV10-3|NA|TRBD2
TGTGCCATCAGCCTACTAGCGGGGGCCAACACAGATACGCAGTATTTT
CAISLLAGANTDTQYF
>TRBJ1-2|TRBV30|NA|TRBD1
TGTGCCTGGCGTACGATACAGAAAACAGGGGGCGGCTATGGCTACACCTTC
CAWRTIQKTGGGYGYTF
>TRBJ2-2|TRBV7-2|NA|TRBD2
TGTGCCAGCAGCGTGGGACTAGCGGGGGTGGTCACCGGGGAGCTGTTTTTT
CASSVGLAGVVTGELFF
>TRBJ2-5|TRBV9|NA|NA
TGTGCCAGCAGCGTAGTGGCTGAGGGAGAGACCCAGTACTTC
CASSVVAEGETQYF
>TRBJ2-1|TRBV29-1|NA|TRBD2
TGCAGCGTTGATCCTAGCGGGGTCAATGAGCAGTTCTTC
CSVDPSGVNEQFF
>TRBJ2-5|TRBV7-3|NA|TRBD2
TGTGCCAGCAGCCCAGCGGGGCTCCGGGAGACCCAGTACTTC
CASSPAGLRETQYF
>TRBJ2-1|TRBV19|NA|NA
TGTGCCAGTAGTATGCGGGACAGCTTTTACAATGAGCAGTTCTTC
CASSMRDSFYNEQFF
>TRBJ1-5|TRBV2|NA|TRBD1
TGTGCCAGCAGGGGAGACAGGGTGTATCAGCCCCAGCATTTT
CASRGDRVYQPQHF
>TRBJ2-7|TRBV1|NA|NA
TGCACCAGCAGCCCCCCCTTTACTAGCGGGCCCTCCTACGAGCAGTACTTC
CTSSPPFTSGPSYEQYF
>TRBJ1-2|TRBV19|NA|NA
TGTGCCAGTAGGGTCGGTAACTATGGCTACACCTTC
CASRVGNYGYTF
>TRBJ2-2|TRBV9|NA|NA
TGTGCCAGCAGCGTCCCCACCACAGGGTCGAACACCGGGGAGCTGTTTTTT
CASSVPTTGSNTGELFF
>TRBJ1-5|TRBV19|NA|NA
TGTGCCAGTAGTTCGACAGGATGGTATAGCAATCAGCCCCAGCATTTT
CASSSTGWYSNQPQHF
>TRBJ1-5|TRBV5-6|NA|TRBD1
TGTGCCAGCAGCCCTGACAGGGGGACCCATCAGCCCCAGCATTTT
CASSPDRGTHQPQHF
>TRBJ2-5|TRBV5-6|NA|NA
TGTGCCAGCAGTGGGGGGACCTTTGGCCCCCGAGAGACCCAGTACTTC
CASSGGTFGPRETQYF
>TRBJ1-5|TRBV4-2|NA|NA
TGTGCCAGCAGCCAAGAGCAGGCAGGGGTTAATCAGCCCCAGCATTTT
CASSQEQAGVNQPQHF
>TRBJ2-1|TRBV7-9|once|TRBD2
TGTGCCAGCAGCCCCCCGGGAGCGGGGGCCTCCTACAATGAGCAGTTCTTC
CASSPPGAGASYNEQFF
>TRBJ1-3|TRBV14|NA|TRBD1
TGTGCCAGCAGCCAGGGGGACAGCTCTGGAAACACCATATATTTT
CASSQGDSSGNTIYF
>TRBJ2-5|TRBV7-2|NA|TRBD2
TGTGCCAGCAACAAAGAGGCGGGACTAGTACAAGAGACCCAGTACTTC
CASNKEAGLVQETQYF
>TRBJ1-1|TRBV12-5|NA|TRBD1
TGTGCTAGTGGTTTGGTACAAGGAGACAGGGGTCGAGCTTTCTTT
CASGLVQGDRGRAFF
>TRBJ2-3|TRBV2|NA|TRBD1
TGTGCCAGCAGCCGGGACAGGGGACCAGATACGCAGTATTTT
CASSRDRGPDTQYF
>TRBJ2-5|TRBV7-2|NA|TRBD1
TGTGCCAGCAGCTTCGGACAGGGGCAAGAGACCCAGTACTTC
CASSFGQGQETQYF
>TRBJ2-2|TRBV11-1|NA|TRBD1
TGTGCCAGCAGCTTATACGGGACAGGGCCCACCGTGAACACCGGGGAGCTGTTTTTT
CASSLYGTGPTVNTGELFF
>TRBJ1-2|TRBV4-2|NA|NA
TGTGCCAGCAGCCAAGATTGTCGGGAAGGCTTC
CASSQDCREGF
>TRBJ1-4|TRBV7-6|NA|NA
TGTGCCAGCAGCTTAGCGGCAGGGGATGGGGAAAAACTGTTTTTT
CASSLAAGDGEKLFF
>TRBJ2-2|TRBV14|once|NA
TGTGCCAGCAGCCAAGATCTCGGCAGGGTTGGCGGGGAGCTGTTTTTT
CASSQDLGRVGGELFF
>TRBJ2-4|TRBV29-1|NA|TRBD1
TGCAGCGTCGGGACAGGGGGAAACATTCAGTACTTC
CSVGTGGNIQYF
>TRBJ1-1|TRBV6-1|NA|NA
TGTGCCACCGACAGAATGAACACTGAAGCTTTCTTT
CATDRMNTEAFF
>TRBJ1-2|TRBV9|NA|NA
TGTGCCAGCAGCGACCGGGACACCGAGCTCTATGGCTACACCTTC
CASSDRDTELYGYTF
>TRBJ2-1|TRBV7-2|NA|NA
TGTGCCAGCAGCTTCTCAACTACGTCTGGCCATGAGCAGTTCTTC
CASSFSTTSGHEQFF
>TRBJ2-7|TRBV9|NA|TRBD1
TGTGCCAGCAGCATCCGGGACAGGGCCTACGAGCAGTACTTC
CASSIRDRAYEQYF
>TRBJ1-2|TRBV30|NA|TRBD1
TGTGCCTGGAGTGAATTCGGACAGGGTAGGAGATCTAACTATGGCTACACCTTC
CAWSEFGQGRRSNYGYTF
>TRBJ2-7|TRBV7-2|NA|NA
TGTGCCAGCAGCTTTTCAACCTACGAGCAGTACTTC
CASSFSTYEQYF
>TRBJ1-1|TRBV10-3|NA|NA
TGTGCCATCAGTGACGCTGAGACTGAAGCTTTCTTT
CAISDAETEAFF
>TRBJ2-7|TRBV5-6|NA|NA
TGTGCCAGCAGCTCGGACAGAGGGGGAGAGCAGTACTTC
CASSSDRGGEQYF
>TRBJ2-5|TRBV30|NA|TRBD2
TGTGCCTGGAGTTCCAGCGGGGTCAGAGGGGAGACCCAGTACTTC
CAWSSSGVRGETQYF
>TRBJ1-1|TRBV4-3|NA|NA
TGCGCCAGCAGCCCACAGGTGAACACTGAAGCTTTCTTT
CASSPQVNTEAFF
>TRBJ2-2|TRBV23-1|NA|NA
TGCGCCAGCACCCTCGGGACACGGTCGAACACCGGGGAGCTGTTTTTT
CASTLGTRSNTGELFF
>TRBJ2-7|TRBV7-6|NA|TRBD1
TGTGCCAGCAGCTTAGCACAGGGGTACGAGCAGTACTTC
CASSLAQGYEQYF
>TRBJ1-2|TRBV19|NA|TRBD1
TGTGCCAGTAGAATTACAGGGGGAGACGGGGGCTACACCTTC
CASRITGGDGGYTF
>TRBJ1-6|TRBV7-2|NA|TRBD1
TGTGCCAGCAGCTTCGGGACAGCGAAAAATTCACCCCTCCACTTT
CASSFGTAKNSPLHF
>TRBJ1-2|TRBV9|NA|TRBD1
TGTGCCAGCAGAGGACAGGGGGTTACGGGGGGCTACACCTTC
CASRGQGVTGGYTF
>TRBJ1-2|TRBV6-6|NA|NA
TGTGCCAGCAGTTACTCCGGCGGCCCAAGGTCGTATGGCTACACCTTC
CASSYSGGPRSYGYTF
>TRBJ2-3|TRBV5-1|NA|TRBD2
TGCGCCAGCAGCTCCGGGACTAGCTTTAGCGCAGATACGCAGTATTTT
CASSSGTSFSADTQYF
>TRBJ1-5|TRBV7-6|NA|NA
TGTGCCAGCAGCCCCCAGGAGGGTCAGCCCCAGCATTTT
CASSPQEGQPQHF
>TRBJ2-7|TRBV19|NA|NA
TGTGCCAGTAGTCGCTTGGGGGGCTACGAGCAGTACTTC
CASSRLGGYEQYF
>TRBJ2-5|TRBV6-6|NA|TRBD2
TGTGCCAGCAGTTATGAAGCGGGGGGCCTCAAAGAGACCCAGTACTTC
CASSYEAGGLKETQYF
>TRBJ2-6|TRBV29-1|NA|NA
TGCAGCGTTGAAGGGACAGACTCTGGGGCCAACGTCCTGACTTTC
CSVEGTDSGANVLTF
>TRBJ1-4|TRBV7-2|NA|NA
TGTGCCAGCAGCTTAGTAGCAGGGGAGGGGTATGAAAAACTGTTTTTT
CASSLVAGEGYEKLFF
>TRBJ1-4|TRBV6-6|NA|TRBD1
TGTGCCAGCAGTTCGGGACAGGTCCCAGGCGAAAAACTGTTTTTT
CASSSGQVPGEKLFF
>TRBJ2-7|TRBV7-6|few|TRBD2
TGTGCCAGCAGCTTAGTAGCGGGCCCCTCCTACGAGCAGTACTTC
CASSLVAGPSYEQYF
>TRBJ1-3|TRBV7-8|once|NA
TGTGCCAGCAGCAACCAAATCCAGTCTGGAAACACCATATATTTT
CASSNQIQSGNTIYF
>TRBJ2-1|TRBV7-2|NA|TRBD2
TGTGCCAGCAGCCGGACTAGCGGGGGCCTAAATGAGCAGTTCTTC
CASSRTSGGLNEQFF
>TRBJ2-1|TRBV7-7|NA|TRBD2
TGTGCCAGCAGCCCAAAAACTAGCGGGGCCTACAATGAGCAGTTCTTC
CASSPKTSGAYNEQFF
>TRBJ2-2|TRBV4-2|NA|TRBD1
TGTGCCAGCAGCCAAGATTCTGGGACAGGGGTCTCCGGGGAGCTGTTTTTT
CASSQDSGTGVSGELFF
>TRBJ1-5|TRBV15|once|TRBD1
TGTGCCACCAGCACAGTACAGGGGGCCAGGAGCAATCAGCCCCAGCATTTT
CATSTVQGARSNQPQHF
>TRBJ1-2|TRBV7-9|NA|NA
TGTGCCAGCAGCTTAGCGGGCGGGGGCGGCTACACCTTC
CASSLAGGGGYTF
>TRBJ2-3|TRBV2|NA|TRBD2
TGTGCCAGCCGACGGACTAGCGGGGGGAGCACAGATACGCAGTATTTT
CASRRTSGGSTDTQYF
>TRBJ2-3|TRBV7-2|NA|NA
TGTGCCAGCAGACGACGCACTAGCTCAGATACGCAGTATTTT
CASRRRTSSDTQYF
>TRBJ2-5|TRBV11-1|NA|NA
TGTGCCAGCAGCTTAGAAATCGGCAGGGTGGAGACCCAGTACTTC
CASSLEIGRVETQYF